This T cell receptor beta chain was documented in a study of T cell changes during pregnancy in multiple sclerosis (dated by TCRdb to between 2018 and 2021). The study in broad terms: The study looked at changes in the T cell repertoire across pregnancy in women with multiple sclerosis.

V is clipped by 1 base and J by 4 bases, and the sequence between their germline boundaries is 3 bases long. From a lookup of the germline V gene, CDR1 and CDR2 are SGDLS and YYNGEE. CDR3 length: 12 amino acids, cysteine to phenylalanine. The CDR3 DNA has 36 bases and is translated from base 1. Libraries were built with the immunoSEQ multiplex PCR assay. TCRdb provides this immuneACCESS table in a form limited to in-frame rearrangements. Some clones are lacking; in checked studies, under half of them reflect an unresolved V gene, and why the rest are absent is not known. The sample table holds around 92,000 clones, of which approximately 95% were seen once. Together, the top ten hold 3.5% to 4.5% of the sample. Turning to this clone: Its antigen specificity is not known. No much larger clone is present one base from it, and per-base qualities are unavailable.

This sample comprised peripheral blood, obtained in the first trimester of pregnancy. This sequence uses TRBV9 and TRBJ2-1; no confident D gene assignment can be made. This TCR was sampled from a female donor with multiple sclerosis, enrolled in a pregnancy study. The DNA sequence reads TGTGCCAGCAGCGTATCTTACAATGAGCAGTTCTTC. This translates into CASSVSYNEQFF.